These 32 T cell receptor beta chains were all obtained from the same sample, sequenced in a study of blood T cell repertoires in COVID-19. Sequenced by immunoSEQ multiplex PCR; TCRdb stores in-frame clones only, minus some. In the table there are roughly 40,000 clones, 79% of which are singletons. The sequenced material came from peripheral blood. Receptors were obtained from a woman older than 75 with acute or convalescent COVID-19.

The rearrangement joins TRBV5-5 to TRBJ1-1; 9 bases map to TRBD1. The V and J ends lost 4 bases and 0 bases, in that order; junction bases with no gene match: 16. Germline V gene sequence: CDR1 SGHKS, CDR2 YYEKEE (reference sequence). CDR3 length: 19 residues. The CDR3 sequence: CASSDDYRGRGGMNTEAFF. In nucleotides, the CDR3 is TGTGCCAGCAGCGACGACTACAGGGGGCGAGGCGGAATGAACACTGAAGCTTTCTTT.

The rearrangement joins TRBV3-1 (or the pseudogene TRBV3-2) to TRBJ2-1; 12 nucleotides match TRBD2. This CDR3 is built from 15 residues. J gave up 8 bases and V 4 bases, and 6 bases lay outside the gene matches. The germline gives CDR1 LGHDT, CDR2 YNNKEL (reference sequence). The CDR3 DNA sequence: TGTGCCAGCAGCCTTGCTAGCGGGAGGGCCCATGAGCAGTTCTTC. Encoded protein: CASSLASGRAHEQFF.

The chain employs TRBV21-1 and TRBJ1-5; the table's D call, TRBD1, has no DNA check behind it. TRBV21-1 is recorded as a pseudogene. The CDR3 contains 15 residues. CDR3 amino acids: CASRRRTVSNQPQHF. CDR3 DNA sequence: TGTGCCAGCAGACGTAGGACAGTTAGCAATCAGCCCCAGCATTTT.

The chain recombines TRBV10-2 with TRBJ2-1; perhaps TRBD2 as D (6 bases). Trimming took 2 bases from V and 5 from J, leaving 13 bases between them. Germline V gene lookup returns CDR1 WSHSY and CDR2 SAAADI. The CDR3 spans 15 residues. The CDR3 DNA sequence: TGCGCCAGCAGTGAGACTAGCTTTCTCAACAATGAGCAGTTCTTC. Translating gives CASSETSFLNNEQFF.

The chain couples TRBV18 to TRBJ1-5; 9 bases align to TRBD1. This CDR3 is 15 amino acids long. J gave up 7 bases and V 4 bases, and 8 bases lay outside the gene matches. CDR1 and CDR2 (germline): KGHSH, LQKENI. In DNA form, the CDR3 reads TGTGCCAGCTCACGCGGTAGACAGGGGGGCCAGCCCCAGCATTTT. Translation gives CASSRGRQGGQPQHF.

The V gene is TRBV5-1, the J gene TRBJ1-5, with 8 nucleotides matching TRBD1. Germline trimming cut 4 bases from V and 4 bases from J; bases unmatched to any gene: 7. The germline gives CDR1 SGHRS, CDR2 YFSETQ. The CDR3 covers 15 residues. The chain's CDR3 is CASSEQGAANQPQHF. The CDR3 DNA reads TGCGCCAGCAGCGAGCAGGGGGCAGCGAATCAGCCCCAGCATTTT.

The chain employs TRBV19 and TRBJ1-6, with 8 bases aligning to TRBD1. The V gene's germline CDR1 is LNHDA and CDR2 SQIVND (reference sequence). Germline trimming cut 5 bases from V and 11 bases from J; bases unmatched to any gene: 14. The CDR3 covers 16 residues. CDR3 loop: CASSPLVGQGRTPLHF. CDR3 DNA sequence: TGTGCCAGTAGTCCCTTGGTCGGACAGGGTCGTACACCCCTCCACTTT. Full variable domain (rest looked up from reference TRBV19 and TRBJ1-6): DGGITQSPKYLFRKEGQNVTLSCEQNLNHDAMYWYRQDPGQGLRLIYYSQIVNDFQKGDIAEGYSVSREKKESFPLTVTSAQKNPTAFYLCASSPLVGQGRTPLHFGNGTRLTVT.

V usage is TRBV18 and J usage is TRBJ2-5; D possibly corresponds to TRBD1 (5 bases). V was cut by 3 bases and J by 5 bases, with 10 bases left in between. The CDR3 extends over 13 amino acids. CDR1 is KGHSH and CDR2 is LQKENI in the germline V gene. The CDR3 nucleotides read TGTGCCAGCTCACCGGGGCCGAGGGAGACCCAGTACTTC. It codes for CASSPGPRETQYF.

The V call is TRBV19, the J call TRBJ2-5; 11 bases align to TRBD1. Germline assignment: CDR1 LNHDA and CDR2 SQIVND (reference sequence). J was trimmed by 4 bases and V by 9 bases; bases with no gene match: 4. CDR3 length: 13 amino acids. CDR3 sequence reads: CASRDRGTETQYF. CDR3 DNA: TGTGCCAGCCGGGACAGGGGGACAGAGACCCAGTACTTC.

The chain recombines TRBV12-3 or TRBV12-4 with TRBJ1-1; 9 nucleotides line up with TRBD1. The CDR3 contains 13 residues. V lost 8 bases and J lost 5; bases outside the gene matches: 6. DNA of the CDR3: TGTGCCAGCCGTCGACAGGGGGGGACTGAAGCTTTCTTT. This encodes CASRRQGGTEAFF.

The CDR3 sequence is CASSSWTGTSTDTQYF. Written as DNA, the CDR3 is TGTGCCAGCAGCTCTTGGACAGGAACTAGCACAGATACGCAGTATTTT. The chain is built from TRBV7-8 and TRBJ2-3; TRBD1 matches 7 bases. CDR1 is SGHVS, CDR2 FQNEAQ, per germline. J gave up 0 bases and V 4 bases, and 7 bases lay outside the gene matches. The CDR3 has 16 amino acids.

In the case of this clone: Since no conserved phenylalanine or tryptophan closes the CDR3, a read error is the likely cause. Because the CDR3's place on the DNA is in doubt, the DNA is left out and the CDR3 is given as listed by TCRdb. The chain is built from TRBV6-6 and TRBJ1-1; the table's D call TRBD1 went unverified against the DNA. Inclusive of both ends, the CDR3 amounts to 12 amino acids. CDR1 MNHNY and CDR2 SVGAGI come from the germline V gene (reference sequence). CDR3 loop: CASSYEGTGGVV.

J is TRBJ2-2 and V is TRBV6-5; maybe TRBD2 (5 bases). This CDR3 comprises 15 residues. The V end was cut by 7 bases, the J end by 4 bases, with 16 bases between. Germline V lookup: CDR1 MNHEY, CDR2 SVGAGI. The CDR3 reads CASTRGSLTTGELFF. CDR3 sequence (DNA): TGTGCCAGCACCCGGGGTTCCCTCACCACCGGGGAGCTGTTTTTT.

V usage is TRBV23-1 and J usage is TRBJ2-5; D is ambiguous. TRBV23-1 has ORF status, its function being uncertain. Trimming pared 3 bases from V and 2 bases from J, leaving 7 bases between. This CDR3 is built from 13 residues. In nucleotides, the CDR3 is TGCGCCAGCAGTCATAACAGACAAGAGACCCAGTACTTC. Protein: CASSHNRQETQYF.

This chain uses TRBV27 with TRBJ1-1; D uncertain. The ends were cut back, 2 bases at V and 0 bases at J, with 10 bases in the middle. Germline V lookup: CDR1 MNHEY, CDR2 SMNVEV (reference sequence). CDR3 length: 15 residues. The CDR3 nucleotides read TGTGCCAGCAGTTTACAGGCTTTTATGAACACTGAAGCTTTCTTT. Its protein product is CASSLQAFMNTEAFF.

This clone turned up a few times. The chain carries TRBV29-1 and TRBJ2-1; D not certain. Germline CDR1 is SQVTM and CDR2 is ANQGSEA. The V gene lost 4 bases and the J gene lost 0 bases, with 7 bases spanning the gap. This CDR3 is built from 13 residues. The CDR3 nucleotides are TGCAGCGTTGGGTTCAGCTCCTACAATGAGCAGTTCTTC. It translates to CSVGFSSYNEQFF.

The chain carries TRBV30 and TRBJ1-1, with a possible D match to TRBD1 (6 bases). Trimming stripped 2 bases from V and 0 bases from J, with 7 bases between. The germline V gene encodes CDR1 GTSNPN and CDR2 SVGIG (reference sequence). The length of the CDR3 is 13 residues. The CDR3 is CAWSRGMNTEAFF. CDR3 nucleotide sequence: TGTGCCTGGAGTAGGGGGATGAACACTGAAGCTTTCTTT.

In nucleotides, the CDR3 is TGTGCCAGCAGCTCACCGGGGGGATCGGGCTACACCTTC. It codes for CASSSPGGSGYTF. The V call is TRBV12-3 or TRBV12-4, the J call TRBJ1-2; TRBD1 is a possible D gene (5 bases). CDR3 length equals 13 residues. V was cut by 6 bases and J by 8 bases, with 16 bases left in between.

Only a few counts were recorded for this clone. This chain connects TRBV7-2 to TRBJ2-5; unclear D gene. V was cut by 6 bases and J by 4 bases, with 9 bases left in between. Germline lookup yields CDR1 SGHTA and CDR2 FQGNSA. The CDR3 sequence is 12 residues long. The CDR3 DNA follows: TGTGCCAGCAGATCCAGCGCAGAGACCCAGTACTTC. This codes for CASRSSAETQYF.

The V and J genes are TRBV6-6 and TRBJ2-1; D is possibly TRBD2 (7 bases). The CDR3 loop spans 15 amino acids. Germline V lookup: CDR1 MNHNY, CDR2 SVGAGI (reference sequence). V lost 6 bases to trimming and J lost 6 bases, with 18 bases between them. CDR3 amino acids: CASRPGQGGVNEQFF. DNA of the CDR3: TGTGCCAGCAGGCCGGGACAAGGGGGGGTCAATGAGCAGTTCTTC.

V is TRBV5-1 and J is TRBJ2-7, with TRBD1 as a possible D gene (5 bases). Trimming removed 3 bases at V and 1 base at J, with 8 bases between. Germline loops: CDR1 SGHRS, CDR2 YFSETQ. CDR3 length: 13 amino acids. The CDR3 reads CASSSGASYEQYF. The CDR3 DNA reads TGCGCCAGCAGCTCTGGGGCTTCCTACGAGCAGTACTTC.

This clone was observed a few times. DNA for the CDR3: TGCGCCAGCAGCTTCGGGAGGCAGGCCGATACGCAGTATTTT. Encoded protein: CASSFGRQADTQYF. V is TRBV5-1 and J is TRBJ2-3, with 7 bases lining up with TRBD2. The J segment lost 6 bases and the V segment lost 2 bases, leaving 6 bases of the junction unmatched. CDR3 length equals 14 residues. Germline lookup yields CDR1 SGHRS and CDR2 YFSETQ.

The chain is built from TRBV19 and TRBJ1-2, with TRBD1 matching 8 bases. Germline CDR1 is LNHDA and CDR2 is SQIVND (reference sequence). This CDR3 is built from 14 residues. J gave up 3 bases and V 6 bases, and 6 bases lay outside the gene matches. CDR3 sequence reads: CASSWDRSDYGYTF. DNA for the CDR3: TGTGCCAGTAGCTGGGACAGGTCGGACTATGGCTACACCTTC.

The V call is TRBV18, the J call TRBJ2-1; D remains ambiguous. The V and J ends lost 2 bases and 7 bases respectively, with 9 bases between them. CDR1 KGHSH and CDR2 LQKENI come from the germline V gene. This CDR3 spans 13 amino acids. This CDR3 is CASSPGQQNEQFF. CDR3 nucleotide sequence: TGTGCCAGCTCACCAGGGCAGCAGAATGAGCAGTTCTTC.

The chain uses TRBV30 and TRBJ1-3; D gene ambiguous. Trimming shortened V by 0 bases and J by 2 bases, and 14 bases separated the two germline ends. This CDR3 has 16 residues. Germline V gene data show CDR1 as GTSNPN and CDR2 as SVGIG (reference sequence). The CDR3 protein is CAWSVRPGTTGNTIYF. CDR3 in DNA: TGTGCCTGGAGTGTACGTCCGGGAACTACTGGAAACACCATATATTTT.

The chain carries TRBV18 and TRBJ1-5; tentatively, D is TRBD1 (5 bases). V lost 0 bases to trimming and J lost 2 bases, with 11 bases between them. In germline, CDR1 is KGHSH, CDR2 LQKENI. The CDR3 covers 16 residues. Here the CDR3 reads CASSPPSSRGNQPQHF. CDR3 DNA: TGTGCCAGCTCACCACCGTCAAGCAGGGGCAATCAGCCCCAGCATTTT.

CDR3 in DNA: TGTGCCACCAGTGAAAGTGGAGGTGGCACAGATACGCAGTATTTT. It specifies CATSESGGGTDTQYF. This chain links TRBV24-1 with TRBJ2-3; the D gene is possibly TRBD2 (5 bases). Germline V lookup: CDR1 KGHDR, CDR2 SFDVKD. Between the trimmed V and J ends, which lost 4 bases and 1 base, there was a span of 11 bases. The length of the CDR3 is 15 residues.

The chain carries TRBV19 and TRBJ1-5; TRBD1 might be the D (6 bases). The CDR3 loop spans 13 amino acids. V gave up 2 bases and J gave up 10 bases, with 12 bases separating them. The V gene's germline CDR1 is LNHDA and CDR2 SQIVND (reference sequence). The CDR3 sequence: CASSISSGTPQHF. In DNA form, the CDR3 reads TGTGCCAGTAGTATAAGTTCAGGGACACCCCAGCATTTT.

The chain couples TRBV2 to TRBJ1-4; TRBD1 matches 11 bases. J gave up 7 bases and V 4 bases, and 2 bases lay outside the gene matches. Per germline, CDR1 SNHLY and CDR2 FYNNEI. The CDR3 length is 14 residues. This CDR3 is CASSGTGGIEKLFF. The CDR3 region has the DNA TGTGCCAGCAGTGGGACAGGGGGCATTGAAAAACTGTTTTTT.

This clone was picked up one time. The chain links TRBV11-3 to TRBJ2-2, with 8 bases lining up with TRBD2. The CDR3 extends over 15 amino acids. Trimming removed 6 bases from V and 0 bases from J; junction bases left unmatched: 3. Germline assignment: CDR1 SGHNT and CDR2 YENEEA. The CDR3 DNA sequence: TGTGCCAGCAGTTTTAGCGGGACGAACACCGGGGAGCTGTTTTTT. Encoded protein: CASSFSGTNTGELFF.

The chain couples TRBV3-1 (or the pseudogene TRBV3-2) to TRBJ1-3, with D hard to call. CDR3 length equals 12 residues. Germline V gives CDR1 LGHDT, CDR2 YNNKEL (reference sequence). With 5 bases removed from V and 4 bases from J, the gap between germline ends came to 6 bases. The CDR3 DNA reads as TGTGCCAGCAGCTCCCAGGGAAACACCATATATTTT. It encodes CASSSQGNTIYF.

CDR3 residues: CAWRRTGTTEAFF. The CDR3 DNA reads as TGTGCCTGGAGGAGGACAGGGACGACTGAAGCTTTCTTT. This chain uses TRBV30 with TRBJ1-1; 8 bases are shared with TRBD1. The CDR3 extends over 13 amino acids. Looked up from germline, CDR1 is GTSNPN and CDR2 is SVGIG (reference sequence). Losses at the gene ends were 3 bases for V and 5 bases for J; bases not matched to a gene: 5.